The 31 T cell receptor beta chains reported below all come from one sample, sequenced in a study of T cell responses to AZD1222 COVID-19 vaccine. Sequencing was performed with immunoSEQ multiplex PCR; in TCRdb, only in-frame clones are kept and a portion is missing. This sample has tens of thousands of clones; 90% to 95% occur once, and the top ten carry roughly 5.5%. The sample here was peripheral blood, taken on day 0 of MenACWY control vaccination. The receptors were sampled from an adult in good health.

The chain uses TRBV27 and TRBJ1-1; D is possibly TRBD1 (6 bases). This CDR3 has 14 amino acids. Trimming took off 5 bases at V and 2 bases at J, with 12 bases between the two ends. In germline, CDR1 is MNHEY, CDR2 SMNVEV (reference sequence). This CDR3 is CASSPGTPNTEAFF. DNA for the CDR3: TGTGCCAGCAGTCCAGGGACACCAAACACTGAAGCTTTCTTT.

Written as DNA, the CDR3 is TGTGCCAGCAGTGAAGATGGCAGCTCTCAAAGGGACGAGCAGTACTTC. It yields the protein CASSEDGSSQRDEQYF. The chain carries TRBV6-1 and TRBJ2-7; D not resolved. The CDR3 loop spans 16 amino acids. Germline V gene sequence: CDR1 MNHNS, CDR2 SASEGT. Trimming took 1 base from V and 5 from J, leaving 18 bases between them.

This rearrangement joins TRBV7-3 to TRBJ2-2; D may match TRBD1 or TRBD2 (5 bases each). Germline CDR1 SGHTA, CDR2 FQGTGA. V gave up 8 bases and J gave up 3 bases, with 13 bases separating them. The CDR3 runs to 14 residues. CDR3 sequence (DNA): TGTGCCAGCGCCAGAGGGGACGACACCGGGGAGCTGTTTTTT. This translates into CASARGDDTGELFF.

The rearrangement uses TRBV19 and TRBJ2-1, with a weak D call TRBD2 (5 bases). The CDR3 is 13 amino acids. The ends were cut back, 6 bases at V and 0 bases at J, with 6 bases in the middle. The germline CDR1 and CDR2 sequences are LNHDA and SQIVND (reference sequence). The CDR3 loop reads CASSGNSYNEQFF. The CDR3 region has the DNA TGTGCCAGTAGCGGGAACTCCTACAATGAGCAGTTCTTC.

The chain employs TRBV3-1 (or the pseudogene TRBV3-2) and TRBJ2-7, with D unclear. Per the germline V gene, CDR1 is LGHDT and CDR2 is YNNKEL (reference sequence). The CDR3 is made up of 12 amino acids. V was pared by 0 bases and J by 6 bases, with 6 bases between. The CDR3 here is CASSQEDREQYF. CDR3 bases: TGTGCCAGCAGCCAAGAGGACCGCGAGCAGTACTTC.

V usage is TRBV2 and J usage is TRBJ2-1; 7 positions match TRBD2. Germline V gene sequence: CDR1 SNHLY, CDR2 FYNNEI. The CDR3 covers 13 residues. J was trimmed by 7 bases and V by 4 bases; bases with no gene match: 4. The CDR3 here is CASSAAGVNEQFF. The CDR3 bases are TGTGCCAGCAGTGCGGCGGGAGTGAATGAGCAGTTCTTC.

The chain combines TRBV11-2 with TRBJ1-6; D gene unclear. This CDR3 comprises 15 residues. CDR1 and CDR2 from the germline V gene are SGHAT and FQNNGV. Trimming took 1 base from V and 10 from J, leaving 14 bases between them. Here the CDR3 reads CASSLGEWGGSPLHF. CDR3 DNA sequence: TGTGCCAGCAGCTTAGGGGAGTGGGGTGGATCACCCCTCCACTTT.

CDR3 DNA sequence: TGTGCCAGCAGTTCACAGGACCAAGAGACCCAGTACTTC. Translation: CASSSQDQETQYF. The J gene is TRBJ2-5, the V gene TRBV28, with D perhaps TRBD1 (5 bases). Trimming took 4 bases from V and 0 from J, leaving 6 bases between them. The CDR3 runs 13 residues. Germline lookup yields CDR1 MDHEN and CDR2 SYDVKM.

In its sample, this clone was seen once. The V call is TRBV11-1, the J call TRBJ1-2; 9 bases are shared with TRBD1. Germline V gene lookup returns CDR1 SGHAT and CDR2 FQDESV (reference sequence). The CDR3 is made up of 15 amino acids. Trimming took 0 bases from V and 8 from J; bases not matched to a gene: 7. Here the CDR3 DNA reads TGTGCCAGCAGCTTAGCGCCACAGGGGGCGCGGGGCTACACCTTC. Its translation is CASSLAPQGARGYTF. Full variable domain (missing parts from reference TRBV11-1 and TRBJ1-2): EAEVAQSPRYKITEKSQAVAFWCDPISGHATLYWYRQILGQGPELLVQFQDESVVDDSQLPKDRFSAERLKGVDSTLKIQPAELGDSAMYLCASSLAPQGARGYTFGSGTRLTVV.

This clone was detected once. CDR3 loop: CASSLNSNQPQHF. CDR3 DNA sequence: TGTGCCAGCAGCTTAAACAGTAATCAGCCCCAGCATTTT. V gene TRBV7-9 combines with J gene TRBJ1-5, with D unresolved. This CDR3 is built from 13 residues. Germline V gene sequence: CDR1 SEHNR, CDR2 FQNEAQ (reference sequence). Deletions cut 2 bases from V and 4 bases from J, with 6 bases between.

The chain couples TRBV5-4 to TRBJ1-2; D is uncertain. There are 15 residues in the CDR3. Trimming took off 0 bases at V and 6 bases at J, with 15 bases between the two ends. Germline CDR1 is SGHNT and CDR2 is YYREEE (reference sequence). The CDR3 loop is CASSLVLGRENGYTF. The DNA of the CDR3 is TGTGCCAGCAGCTTGGTTCTCGGCCGGGAGAATGGCTACACCTTC.

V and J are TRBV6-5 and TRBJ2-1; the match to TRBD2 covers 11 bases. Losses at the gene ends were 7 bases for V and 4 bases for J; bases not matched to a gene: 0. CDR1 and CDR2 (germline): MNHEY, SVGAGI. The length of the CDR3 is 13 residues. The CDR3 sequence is CASTSGGYNEQFF. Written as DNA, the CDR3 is TGTGCCAGCACTAGCGGGGGGTACAATGAGCAGTTCTTC.

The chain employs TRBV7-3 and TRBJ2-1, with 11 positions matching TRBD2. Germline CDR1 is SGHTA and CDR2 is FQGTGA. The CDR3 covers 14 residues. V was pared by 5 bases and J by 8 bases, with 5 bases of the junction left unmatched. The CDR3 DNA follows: TGTGCCAGCAGCGAGCTAGCGGGAGGCTATGAGCAGTTCTTC. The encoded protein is CASSELAGGYEQFF.

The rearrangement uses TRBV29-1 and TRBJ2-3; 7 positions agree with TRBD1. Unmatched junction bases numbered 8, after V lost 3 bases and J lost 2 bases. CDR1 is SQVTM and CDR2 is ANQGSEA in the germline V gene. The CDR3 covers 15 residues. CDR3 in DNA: TGCAGCGTTGAGTTTACAGGGGACCCCACAGATACGCAGTATTTT. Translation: CSVEFTGDPTDTQYF.

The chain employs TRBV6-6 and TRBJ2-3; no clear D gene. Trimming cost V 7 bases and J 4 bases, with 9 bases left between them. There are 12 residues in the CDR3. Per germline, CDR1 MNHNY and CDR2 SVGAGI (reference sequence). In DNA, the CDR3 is TGTGCCAGCACGTATCAGCCAGATACGCAGTATTTT. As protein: CASTYQPDTQYF.

CDR3 region: CASILAGTSTDTQYF. CDR3 sequence (DNA): TGTGCCAGCATCTTAGCGGGGACTAGCACAGATACGCAGTATTTT. This sequence joins TRBV21-1 and TRBJ2-3; the table's D call of TRBD2 was not tested on the DNA. TRBV21-1 is listed as a pseudogene. This CDR3 has 15 residues.

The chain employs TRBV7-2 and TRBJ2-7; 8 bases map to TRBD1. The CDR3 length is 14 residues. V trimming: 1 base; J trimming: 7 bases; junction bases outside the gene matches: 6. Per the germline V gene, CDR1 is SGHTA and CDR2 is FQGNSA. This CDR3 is CASSLGTGLREQYF. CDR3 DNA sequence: TGTGCCAGCAGCTTAGGGACAGGGTTAAGGGAGCAGTACTTC.

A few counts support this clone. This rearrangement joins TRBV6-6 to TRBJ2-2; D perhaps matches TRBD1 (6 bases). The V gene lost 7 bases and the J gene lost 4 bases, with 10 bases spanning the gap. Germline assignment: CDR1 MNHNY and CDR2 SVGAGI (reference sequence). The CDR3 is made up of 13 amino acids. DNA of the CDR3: TGTGCCAGCACAGGGGCGACCACCGGGGAGCTGTTTTTT. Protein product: CASTGATTGELFF.

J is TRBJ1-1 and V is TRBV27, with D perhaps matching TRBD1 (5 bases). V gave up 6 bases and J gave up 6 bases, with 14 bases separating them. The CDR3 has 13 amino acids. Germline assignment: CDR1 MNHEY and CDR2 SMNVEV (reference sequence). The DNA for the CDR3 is TGTGCCAGCAGCCCTCTGACAGACCCTGAAGCTTTCTTT. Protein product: CASSPLTDPEAFF.

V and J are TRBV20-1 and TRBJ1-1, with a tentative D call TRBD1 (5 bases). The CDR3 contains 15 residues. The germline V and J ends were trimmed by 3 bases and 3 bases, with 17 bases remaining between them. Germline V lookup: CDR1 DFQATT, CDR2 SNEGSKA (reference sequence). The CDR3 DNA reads TGCAGTGCTAGTGTATCCGGGGGGTCGGACACTGAAGCTTTCTTT. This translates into CSASVSGGSDTEAFF.

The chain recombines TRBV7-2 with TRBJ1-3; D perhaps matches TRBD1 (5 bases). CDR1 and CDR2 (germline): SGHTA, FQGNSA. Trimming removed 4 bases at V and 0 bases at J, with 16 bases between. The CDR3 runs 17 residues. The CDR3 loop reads CASSYRGDGFSGNTIYF. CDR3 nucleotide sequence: TGTGCCAGCAGCTACCGCGGGGACGGGTTCTCTGGAAACACCATATATTTT. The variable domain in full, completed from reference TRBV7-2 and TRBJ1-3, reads GAGVSQSPSNKVTEKGKDVELRCDPISGHTALYWYRQSLGQGLEFLIYFQGNSAPDKSGLPSDRFSAERTGGSVSTLTIQRTQQEDSAVYLCASSYRGDGFSGNTIYFGEGSWLTVV.

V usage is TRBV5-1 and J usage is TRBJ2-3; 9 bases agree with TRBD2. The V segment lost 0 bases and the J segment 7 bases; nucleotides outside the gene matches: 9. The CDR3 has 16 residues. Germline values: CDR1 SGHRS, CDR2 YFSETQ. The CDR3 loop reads CASSLDAGGATHTQYF. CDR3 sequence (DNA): TGCGCCAGCAGCTTGGATGCGGGGGGGGCAACTCATACGCAGTATTTT.

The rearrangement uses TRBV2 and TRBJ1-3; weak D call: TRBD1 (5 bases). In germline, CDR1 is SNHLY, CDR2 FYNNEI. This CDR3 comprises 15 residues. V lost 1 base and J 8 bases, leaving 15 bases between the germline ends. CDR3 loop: CASSEGRGLQDTIYF. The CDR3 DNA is TGTGCCAGCAGTGAAGGGCGGGGCCTTCAAGACACCATATATTTT.

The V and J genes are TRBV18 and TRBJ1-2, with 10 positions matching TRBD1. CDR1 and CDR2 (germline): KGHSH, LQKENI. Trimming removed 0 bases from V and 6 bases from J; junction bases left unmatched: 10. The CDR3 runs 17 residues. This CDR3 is CASSPPVPGQGNNGYTF. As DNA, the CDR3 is TGTGCCAGCTCACCACCAGTCCCGGGACAGGGGAATAATGGCTACACCTTC.

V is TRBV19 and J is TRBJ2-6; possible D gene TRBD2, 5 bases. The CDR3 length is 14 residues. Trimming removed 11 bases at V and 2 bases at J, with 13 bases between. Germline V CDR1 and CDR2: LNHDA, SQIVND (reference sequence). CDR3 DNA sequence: TGTGCCTCGATGGGGAGCGCTGGGGCCAACGTCCTGACTTTC. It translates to CASMGSAGANVLTF. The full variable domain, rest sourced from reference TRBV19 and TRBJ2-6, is DGGITQSPKYLFRKEGQNVTLSCEQNLNHDAMYWYRQDPGQGLRLIYYSQIVNDFQKGDIAEGYSVSREKKESFPLTVTSAQKNPTAFYLCASMGSAGANVLTFGAGSRLTVL.

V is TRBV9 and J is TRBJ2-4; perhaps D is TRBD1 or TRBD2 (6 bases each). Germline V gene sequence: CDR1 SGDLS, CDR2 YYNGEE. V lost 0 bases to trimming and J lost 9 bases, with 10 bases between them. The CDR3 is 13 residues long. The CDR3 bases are TGTGCCAGCAGCGTAGATGAGGGGGGCATTCAGTACTTC. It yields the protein CASSVDEGGIQYF.

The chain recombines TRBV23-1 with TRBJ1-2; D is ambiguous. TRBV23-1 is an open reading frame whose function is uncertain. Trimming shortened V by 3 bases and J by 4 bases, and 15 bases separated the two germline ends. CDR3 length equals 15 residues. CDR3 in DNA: TGCGCCAGCAGTCACCTACCGGATCTGCGCTATGGCTACACCTTC. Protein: CASSHLPDLRYGYTF.

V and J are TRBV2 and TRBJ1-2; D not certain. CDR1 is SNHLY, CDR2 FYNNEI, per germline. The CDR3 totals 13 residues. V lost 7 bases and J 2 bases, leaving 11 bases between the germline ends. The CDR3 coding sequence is TGTGCCAGCACCCTTTCGGGAAACTATGGCTACACCTTC. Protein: CASTLSGNYGYTF.

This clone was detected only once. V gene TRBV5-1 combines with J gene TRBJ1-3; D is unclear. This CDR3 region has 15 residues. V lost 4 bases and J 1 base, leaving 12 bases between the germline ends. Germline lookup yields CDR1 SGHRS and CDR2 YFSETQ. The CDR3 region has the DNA TGCGCCAGCAGCCCTAGTACAGCTTCTGGAAACACCATATATTTT. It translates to CASSPSTASGNTIYF.

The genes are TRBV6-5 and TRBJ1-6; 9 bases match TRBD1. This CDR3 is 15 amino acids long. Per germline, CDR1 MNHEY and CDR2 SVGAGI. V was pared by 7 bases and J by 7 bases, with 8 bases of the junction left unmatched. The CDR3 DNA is TGTGCCAGCAAAAATACAGGGGGCCCAAATTCACCCCTCCACTTT. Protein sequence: CASKNTGGPNSPLHF.

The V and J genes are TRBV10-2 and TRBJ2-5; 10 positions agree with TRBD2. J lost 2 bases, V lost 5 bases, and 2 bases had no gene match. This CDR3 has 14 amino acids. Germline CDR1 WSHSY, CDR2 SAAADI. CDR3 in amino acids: CASSSTSGQETQYF. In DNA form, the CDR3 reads TGCGCCAGCAGTTCGACTAGCGGGCAAGAGACCCAGTACTTC.